The rows below give T cell receptor beta chains drawn from one sample of a study of blood T cell repertoires in COVID-19. Data came from immunoSEQ multiplex PCR; TCRdb stores just in-frame clones and leaves some out. The sample includes 250,000 or so clones, 88% of them seen just once. The sample taken for sequencing was peripheral blood. These receptors were collected from a woman aged 40 to 55 who had recovered from COVID-19. The CDR3 runs from the conserved cysteine through the conserved F or W. The order of the fields is V gene, CDR3 protein.

V gene: TRBV7-2; CDR3 protein: CASSHGQPYEQYF
V gene: TRBV6-2/TRBV6-3; CDR3 protein: CASSREFLGVETQYF
V gene: TRBV11-3; CDR3 protein: CASSRTSGIYNEQFF
V gene: TRBV19; CDR3 protein: CASTPGQGARGGYTF
V gene: TRBV15; CDR3 protein: CATSRGGLAGRSDTQYF
V gene: TRBV30; CDR3 protein: CAWTPGGAVEAFF
V gene: TRBV6-2/TRBV6-3; CDR3 protein: CASSLAGGPPWNEQFF
V gene: TRBV5-1; CDR3 protein: CASSPTTMGEQYF
V gene: TRBV19; CDR3 protein: CASSLLAGAQGTQYF
V gene: TRBV30; CDR3 protein: CAWSAHRGSNQPQHF
V gene: TRBV20-1; CDR3 protein: CSASGQRLHF
V gene: TRBV30; CDR3 protein: CAWSGEGGTEAFF
V gene: TRBV19; CDR3 protein: CASSIDLPSGRAQETQYF
V gene: TRBV19; CDR3 protein: CAGEQGGGYTF
V gene: TRBV7-2; CDR3 protein: CASSLGGTANTGELFF
V gene: TRBV6-5; CDR3 protein: CASSRQGGNQPQHF
V gene: TRBV28; CDR3 protein: CASGLAEIETQYF
V gene: TRBV5-8; CDR3 protein: CASTPGLAGGEQFF
V gene: TRBV4-2; CDR3 protein: CASSQAGQGHEAFF
V gene: TRBV5-1; CDR3 protein: CASSLEGVRGIQYF
V gene: TRBV6-5; CDR3 protein: CASSPGTGGDYGYTF
V gene: TRBV25-1; CDR3 protein: CATTGVGSREQYF
V gene: TRBV20-1; CDR3 protein: CSAGTSGTQYF
V gene: TRBV5-4; CDR3 protein: CASGTGGTEAFF
V gene: TRBV2; CDR3 protein: CASRRGARGPTEAFF
V gene: TRBV10-3; CDR3 protein: CATQGTDAYGYTF
V gene: TRBV6-6; CDR3 protein: CASIPGTGVNYGYTF
V gene: TRBV10-3; CDR3 protein: CAISPRPSGRAGYEQYF
V gene: TRBV2; CDR3 protein: CATKRGAGELFF
V gene: TRBV10-3; CDR3 protein: CAGGASGNQPQHF